The 10 T cell receptor beta chains presented below share a single source sample, sequenced in a study of T cell responses to AZD1222 COVID-19 vaccine. Method: immunoSEQ multiplex PCR; TCRdb's copy keeps in-frame clones and lacks some. The table records 150,000 to 160,000 clones, about nine tenths of them present only once. The sequencing used peripheral blood, collected on day 0 of AZD1222 vaccination. Receptors were obtained from an adult in good health.

J is TRBJ2-4 and V is TRBV3-1 (or the pseudogene TRBV3-2), with TRBD2 identical over 7 bases. The ends lost 3 bases at V and 2 bases at J; junction bases unmatched: 10. The CDR3 is 17 residues long. Germline CDR1 and CDR2: LGHDT and YNNKEL (reference sequence). The CDR3 bases are TGTGCCAGCAGCCATTCGCCCCGCGGGAGAACCAAAAACATTCAGTACTTC. Encoded protein: CASSHSPRGRTKNIQYF.

V is TRBV9 and J is TRBJ2-1; D perhaps matches TRBD1 (6 bases). This CDR3 spans 15 amino acids. Trimming pared 4 bases from V and 2 bases from J, leaving 13 bases between. Germline-derived CDR1 and CDR2 are SGDLS and YYNGEE. DNA of the CDR3: TGTGCCAGCAGCCCCCGGGACAAAACCTACAATGAGCAGTTCTTC. Translating gives CASSPRDKTYNEQFF.

V gene TRBV7-9 combines with J gene TRBJ2-7; 13 nucleotides align to TRBD2. The CDR3 is 18 amino acids. Trimming removed 1 base from V and 0 bases from J; junction bases left unmatched: 6. Per the germline V gene, CDR1 is SEHNR and CDR2 is FQNEAQ (reference sequence). For the CDR3, the DNA is TGTGCCAGCAGCTTAGGCCAAAGACTAGCGGGAGGCTCCTACGAGCAGTACTTC. Protein: CASSLGQRLAGGSYEQYF.

This sequence joins TRBV7-9 and TRBJ1-1; 7 bases are a match to TRBD1. Germline V gene lookup returns CDR1 SEHNR and CDR2 FQNEAQ (reference sequence). CDR3 length equals 15 residues. Germline trimming cut 5 bases from V and 3 bases from J; bases unmatched to any gene: 9. The CDR3 bases are TGTGCCAGCAGCACTACCACAGGGGTCGACACTGAAGCTTTCTTT. Encoded protein: CASSTTTGVDTEAFF. Using reference TRBV7-9 and TRBJ1-1 for the parts outside the CDR3, the full variable domain is DTGVSQNPRHKITKRGQNVTFRCDPISEHNRLYWYRQTLGQGPEFLTYFQNEAQLEKSRLLSDRFSAERPKGSFSTLEIQRTEQGDSAMYLCASSTTTGVDTEAFFGQGTRLTVV.

This rearrangement joins TRBV9 to TRBJ2-5, with TRBD2 identical over 8 bases. The ends lost 0 bases at V and 2 bases at J; junction bases unmatched: 6. The CDR3 runs 16 residues. Germline loops: CDR1 SGDLS, CDR2 YYNGEE. CDR3 DNA: TGTGCCAGCAGCGTAGGGCTAGCGGGTAGGCAAGAGACCCAGTACTTC. The encoded protein is CASSVGLAGRQETQYF. Full variable domain (rest looked up from reference TRBV9 and TRBJ2-5): DSGVTQTPKHLITATGQRVTLRCSPRSGDLSVYWYQQSLDQGLQFLIQYYNGEERAKGNILERFSAQQFPDLHSELNLSSLELGDSALYFCASSVGLAGRQETQYFGPGTRLLVL.

The chain has TRBV28 and TRBJ1-2, with D unclear. The CDR3 is made up of 17 amino acids. The germline CDR1 and CDR2 sequences are MDHEN and SYDVKM. Trimming pared 4 bases from V and 1 base from J, leaving 19 bases between. The CDR3 sequence: CASSSTARQTNNYGYTF. The CDR3 DNA reads as TGTGCCAGCAGTTCCACGGCACGCCAGACTAATAACTATGGCTACACCTTC.

The rearrangement links TRBV3-1 (or the pseudogene TRBV3-2) to TRBJ2-2, with D maybe TRBD2 (6 bases). V lost 2 bases and J 0 bases, leaving 10 bases between the germline ends. The CDR3 spans 16 residues. Germline V gene lookup returns CDR1 LGHDT and CDR2 YNNKEL (reference sequence). The CDR3 reads CASSQYGLTNTGELFF. The CDR3 nucleotides read TGTGCCAGCAGCCAATACGGACTAACGAACACCGGGGAGCTGTTTTTT.

The rearrangement joins TRBV4-3 to TRBJ2-7; 9 bases fit TRBD2. The V segment lost 5 bases and the J segment 2 bases; nucleotides outside the gene matches: 7. The germline V gene has CDR1 LGHNA and CDR2 YSLEER. The CDR3 has 15 amino acids. The CDR3 coding sequence is TGCGCCAGCAGCTCGAGACTAGCGGCACCCTACGAGCAGTACTTC. Its protein product is CASSSRLAAPYEQYF.

This clone has just one count. This chain uses TRBV11-1 with TRBJ1-1, with unresolved D. This CDR3 region has 14 residues. Germline V gene sequence: CDR1 SGHAT, CDR2 FQDESV (reference sequence). Trimming pared 1 base from V and 2 bases from J, leaving 8 bases between. This chain's CDR3 is CASSLDLVNTEAFF. The CDR3 region has the DNA TGTGCCAGCAGCTTAGATCTTGTAAACACTGAAGCTTTCTTT.

The chain carries TRBV18 and TRBJ2-1; 9 nucleotides agree with TRBD2. The V and J ends lost 4 bases and 8 bases, in that order; junction bases with no gene match: 15. This CDR3 is 17 amino acids long. Germline lookup yields CDR1 KGHSH and CDR2 LQKENI. CDR3 protein: CASSLPAGGLERDEQFF. In nucleotides, the CDR3 is TGTGCCAGCTCACTTCCGGCGGGAGGGCTTGAGAGGGATGAGCAGTTCTTC. The whole variable domain, remainder taken from reference TRBV18 and TRBJ2-1, is NAGVMQNPRHLVRRRGQEARLRCSPMKGHSHVYWYRQLPEEGLKFMVYLQKENIIDESGMPKERFSAEFPKEGPSILRIQQVVRGDSAAYFCASSLPAGGLERDEQFFGPGTRLTVL.